The 16 T cell receptor beta chains presented below share a single source sample, sequenced in a study of T cells expressing NK-cell markers. TCRdb reprocessed the 5' RACE reads; each CDR3 protein has one entry and no DNA is given. The sample totals about 410,000 distinct CDR3 sequences. Sequenced sample: blood T cells: a sorted CD56 or NKG2C T cell subset, CD4+ or CD8+ T cells, or bulk PBMC T cells (not recorded which). These receptors were obtained from a woman aged 45-60 years in good health.

This chain uses TRBV24-1 with TRBJ2-3. Germline CDR1 and CDR2: KGHDR and SFDVKD. This CDR3 has 14 residues. The CDR3 here is CATSVGGATDTQYF.

The chain couples TRBV20-1 to TRBJ2-3; the D call from TCRdb, TRBD1, cannot be confirmed without DNA. This CDR3 comprises 16 residues. CDR1 is DFQATT and CDR2 is SNEGSKA in the germline V gene (reference sequence). CDR3 residues: CSARGGSGGNRDTQYF.

The V and J genes are TRBV5-1 and TRBJ2-6; TCRdb's assignment of TRBD2 cannot be checked, as there is no DNA. The CDR3 consists of 17 residues. In germline, CDR1 is SGHRS, CDR2 YFSETQ. CDR3 residues: CASSLSGGASGANVLTF.

The V gene is TRBV24-1, the J gene TRBJ2-3. CDR1 is KGHDR and CDR2 is SFDVKD in the germline V gene. The length of the CDR3 is 17 residues. The CDR3 loop reads CATSDTRPQAGTDTQYF.

This chain joins TRBV12-3 or TRBV12-4 and TRBJ1-5; TCRdb lists TRBD1, though no DNA is available to test this call. The CDR3 has 15 amino acids. The CDR3 protein is CASSLQGIRDQPQHF.

The J gene is TRBJ1-2, the V gene TRBV20-1; TCRdb gives TRBD1 as the D gene, but with no DNA this cannot be confirmed. Germline V gene lookup returns CDR1 DFQATT and CDR2 SNEGSKA (reference sequence). The CDR3 is made up of 14 amino acids. The chain's CDR3 is CSARPPGVIYGYTF.

V usage is TRBV5-5 and J usage is TRBJ2-3; as DNA is missing, the TRBD2 call by TCRdb cannot be tested. Germline assignment: CDR1 SGHKS and CDR2 YYEKEE (reference sequence). There are 15 residues in the CDR3. The CDR3 spells CASSLLTSGTDTQYF.

The chain recombines TRBV5-1 with TRBJ2-2; TCRdb names TRBD1, which stays unverified in the absence of DNA. This CDR3 comprises 16 residues. From germline, CDR1 is SGHRS and CDR2 YFSETQ. The CDR3 sequence is CASLRDRPSNTGELFF. Looking up the rest from reference TRBV5-1 and TRBJ2-2 gives the full variable domain: KAGVTQTPRYLIKTRGQQVTLSCSPISGHRSVSWYQQTPGQGLQFLFEYFSETQRNKGNFPGRFSGRQFSNSRSEMNVSTLELGDSALYLCASLRDRPSNTGELFFGEGSRLTVL.

CDR3 sequence reads: CASRPVRSTDTQYF. The chain carries TRBV7-2 and TRBJ2-3. The CDR3 spans 14 residues. CDR1 SGHTA and CDR2 FQGNSA come from the germline V gene.

V usage is TRBV24-1 and J usage is TRBJ2-3; TCRdb picks TRBD2, but there is no DNA to check that call. This CDR3 has 17 amino acids. The germline CDR1 and CDR2 sequences are KGHDR and SFDVKD. The CDR3: CATSDFGLARDADTQYF.

The rearrangement uses TRBV28 and TRBJ2-7; TCRdb reports TRBD2, a call that lacks DNA to check it against. Germline V gene lookup returns CDR1 MDHEN and CDR2 SYDVKM. The CDR3 runs 14 residues. This chain's CDR3 is CASSLGLDSYEQYF.

This chain connects TRBV15 to TRBJ1-1. CDR3 length: 15 residues. CDR1 is LNHNV and CDR2 is YYDKDF in the germline V gene (reference sequence). The CDR3: CATSRDRVLNTEAFF.

This chain connects TRBV24-1 to TRBJ2-1; TCRdb picks TRBD2, but there is no DNA to check that call. CDR1 KGHDR and CDR2 SFDVKD come from the germline V gene. This CDR3 has 15 residues. The CDR3 spells CATSDRTSGKFEQFF.

The chain uses TRBV5-4 and TRBJ2-5; TCRdb selects TRBD1, and the lack of DNA leaves this call unchecked. Per the germline V gene, CDR1 is SGHNT and CDR2 is YYREEE (reference sequence). The CDR3 has 15 amino acids. The CDR3 region is CASSPRGAQGETQYF.

The rearrangement joins TRBV7-3 to TRBJ1-2; TCRdb reports TRBD1, a call that lacks DNA to check it against. The CDR3 extends over 13 amino acids. CDR1 and CDR2 from the germline V gene are SGHTA and FQGTGA. CDR3 region: CASSPRDDYGYTF.

This rearrangement joins TRBV3-1 to TRBJ2-5; TCRdb indicates TRBD1, and absent DNA this call remains unverified. The CDR3 is 15 residues long. From germline, CDR1 is LGHDT and CDR2 YNNKEL (reference sequence). CDR3 sequence: CASSQGQGIQETQYF.